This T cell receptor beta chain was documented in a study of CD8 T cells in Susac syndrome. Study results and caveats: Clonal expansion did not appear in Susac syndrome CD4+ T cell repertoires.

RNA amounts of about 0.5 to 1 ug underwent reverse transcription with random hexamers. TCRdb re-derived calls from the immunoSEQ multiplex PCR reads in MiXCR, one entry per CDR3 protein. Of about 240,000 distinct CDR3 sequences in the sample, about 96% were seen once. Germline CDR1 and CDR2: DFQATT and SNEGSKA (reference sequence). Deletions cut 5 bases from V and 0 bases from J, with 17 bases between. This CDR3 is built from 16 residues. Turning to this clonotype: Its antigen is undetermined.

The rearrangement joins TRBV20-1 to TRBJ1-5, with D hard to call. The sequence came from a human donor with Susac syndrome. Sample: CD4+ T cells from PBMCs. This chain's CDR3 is CSAPPATGYSNQPQHF. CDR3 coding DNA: TGCAGTGCTCCTCCAGCGACGGGATATAGCAATCAGCCCCAGCATTTT.